The clone carrying this TCR beta chain was seen many times. This entry is derived from a study of read filtering for tumor transcriptome and immune sequencing. Study background: R-ISS stage counts were under 10 for I, 15 to 20 for II, 6 or 7 for III.

Molecular barcoded adaptors covering alpha/delta and beta/gamma chains were used on roughly 400 ng RNA. TCRdb used MiXCR to reprocess the reads, holding one entry per CDR3 protein. The sample includes 93,000 or so distinct CDR3 sequences, roughly 21% of them seen just once. Sequenced: a population of CD138-negative cells sorted from bone marrow. This TCR came from a donor at least 40 years old with multiple myeloma.

The CDR3 sequence: CASSLNSYNEQFF. DNA of the CDR3: TGCGCCAGCAGCTTAAACTCCTACAATGAGCAGTTCTTC. The chain recombines TRBV5-1 with TRBJ2-1; D not resolved. V lost 2 bases to trimming and J lost 0 bases, with 3 bases between them. Germline loops: CDR1 SGHRS, CDR2 YFSETQ. The CDR3 has 13 residues.